The 10 T cell receptor beta chains reported below all come from one sample, sequenced in a study of cytomegalovirus exposure and HLA in healthy donors. In the PCR, 60 Vbeta and 13 Jbeta primers were used. Using immunoSEQ multiplex PCR, the repertoire was profiled, and TCRdb retains in-frame clones only, with some absent. The sample lists 95,000 to 150,000 clones, approximately 79% seen once, with 2% to 2.5% in the top ten. Sequences were obtained from PBMCs. Receptors originate from a young man in good health and CMV-seronegative.

The chain is built from TRBV29-1 and TRBJ2-5; TRBD1 aligns across 7 bases. Germline V gene lookup returns CDR1 SQVTM and CDR2 ANQGSEA. V lost 2 bases and J lost 1; bases outside the gene matches: 10. The CDR3 covers 16 residues. For the CDR3, the DNA is TGCAGCGTTGAACTTTACGGCAGGGGGAGCCAAGAGACCCAGTACTTC. Its protein product is CSVELYGRGSQETQYF. The full variable domain, completed using reference TRBV29-1 and TRBJ2-5, is SAVISQKPSRDICQRGTSLTIQCQVDSQVTMMFWYRQQPGQSLTLIATANQGSEATYESGFVIDKFPISRPNLTFSTLTVSNMSPEDSSIYLCSVELYGRGSQETQYFGPGTRLLVL.

The chain employs TRBV2 and TRBJ1-5; the match to TRBD1 covers 7 bases. Germline CDR1 SNHLY, CDR2 FYNNEI. The J segment lost 7 bases and the V segment lost 4 bases, leaving 7 bases of the junction unmatched. There are 14 residues in the CDR3. The CDR3 protein is CASSGGQIPQPQHF. For the CDR3, the DNA is TGTGCCAGCAGTGGGGGACAGATCCCCCAGCCCCAGCATTTT.

The gene calls are TRBV2 and TRBJ2-5; D is possibly TRBD1 (5 bases). With 4 bases removed from V and 3 bases from J, the gap between germline ends came to 15 bases. The CDR3 has 15 residues. The germline V gene has CDR1 SNHLY and CDR2 FYNNEI. The CDR3 DNA reads TGTGCCAGCAGTGCCAGGGAATGGCCAGAAGAGACCCAGTACTTC. Its protein product is CASSAREWPEETQYF.

This rearrangement joins TRBV9 to TRBJ1-2; 9 bases are a match to TRBD1. Germline V lookup: CDR1 SGDLS, CDR2 YYNGEE. After removal of 4 bases from V and 2 bases from J, the junction contained 6 bases not matched to a gene. The CDR3 totals 15 residues. The CDR3, as DNA: TGTGCCAGCAGCTTCGACAGGGGGAAAAACTATGGCTACACCTTC. It is translated as CASSFDRGKNYGYTF. Complete variable domain (other parts from reference TRBV9 and TRBJ1-2): DSGVTQTPKHLITATGQRVTLRCSPRSGDLSVYWYQQSLDQGLQFLIQYYNGEERAKGNILERFSAQQFPDLHSELNLSSLELGDSALYFCASSFDRGKNYGYTFGSGTRLTVV.

The chain couples TRBV5-4 to TRBJ2-1, with 9 positions matching TRBD1. The V segment lost 4 bases and the J segment 0 bases; nucleotides outside the gene matches: 5. Germline assignment: CDR1 SGHNT and CDR2 YYREEE (reference sequence). CDR3 length: 16 amino acids. The CDR3, as DNA: TGTGCCAGCAGCCAAGGACAGGGGAGCTCCTACAATGAGCAGTTCTTC. Translated, it gives CASSQGQGSSYNEQFF.

Worth noting for this clone: At one end the junction does not follow the germline gene, possibly because of a read error. The chain couples TRBV9 to TRBJ2-5, with D perhaps TRBD2 (6 bases). Germline V gives CDR1 SGDLS, CDR2 YYNGEE. This CDR3 contains 15 residues. CDR3 sequence: CASSVGREVQETQYF. The CDR3 DNA follows: TGTGCCAGTAGCGTAGGCAGGGAGGTACAGGAGACCCAGTACTTC.

The chain uses TRBV21-1 and TRBJ1-3; the DNA was not used to check the table's D call, TRBD1. TRBV21-1 is flagged as a pseudogene. The CDR3 length is 17 residues. Here the CDR3 reads CASLLGQAANSGNTIYF. DNA of the CDR3: TGTGCCAGCCTCTTGGGACAGGCGGCGAACTCTGGAAACACCATATATTTT.

This clone came up a few times. The chain couples TRBV27 to TRBJ1-2; D is unclear. This CDR3 has 13 amino acids. The germline CDR1 and CDR2 sequences are MNHEY and SMNVEV (reference sequence). Between the trimmed V and J ends, which lost 6 bases and 4 bases, there was a span of 12 bases. The CDR3 nucleotides read TGTGCCAGCAGCCCCACGCGGTCCTATGGCTACACCTTC. This translates into CASSPTRSYGYTF.

The rearrangement links TRBV19 to TRBJ2-5; D is perhaps TRBD2 (5 bases). This CDR3 spans 15 amino acids. Germline V gene data show CDR1 as LNHDA and CDR2 as SQIVND (reference sequence). Trimming removed 2 bases from V and 5 bases from J, with 15 bases in between. The CDR3 DNA follows: TGTGCCAGTAGTATAACTAGTCCAGGCGGGGAGACCCAGTACTTC. Protein sequence: CASSITSPGGETQYF. Drawing the rest from reference TRBV19 and TRBJ2-5, the complete variable domain is DGGITQSPKYLFRKEGQNVTLSCEQNLNHDAMYWYRQDPGQGLRLIYYSQIVNDFQKGDIAEGYSVSREKKESFPLTVTSAQKNPTAFYLCASSITSPGGETQYFGPGTRLLVL.

In its sample, this clone was seen a few times. The V and J genes are TRBV27 and TRBJ2-1; possibly TRBD2 for D (7 bases). This CDR3 comprises 18 residues. V dropped 4 bases and J dropped 0 bases, with 19 bases sitting between them. Germline assignment: CDR1 MNHEY and CDR2 SMNVEV (reference sequence). Written as DNA, the CDR3 is TGTGCCAGCAGTTCCCCCACTGGCGGGGGCGACTCCTACAATGAGCAGTTCTTC. Residues: CASSSPTGGGDSYNEQFF.